This is a list of T cell receptor beta chains from one sample in a study of cytomegalovirus exposure and HLA in healthy donors. Data came from immunoSEQ multiplex PCR; TCRdb stores just in-frame clones and leaves some out. Among about 170,000 clones, over 65% were seen once, and the ten largest hold 7% to 7.5%. What was sequenced was PBMCs. These receptors were taken from a man aged 35 to 55 in good health and CMV-seropositive. Each CDR3 is given with its conserved first and last residue. The D gene is left open where the match is weak. Only some rows state a clone size, as once, few, many or a class for expanded clones.

J gene | clone size | V gene | D gene | CDR3 DNA | CDR3 protein
TRBJ2-7 | few | TRBV11-1 | - | TGTGCCAGCAGCTTAGGGTCGGCGGGCGAGCAGTACTTC | CASSLGSAGEQYF
TRBJ2-5 | once | TRBV2 | TRBD1 | TGTGCCAGCGAAACTACTAGGGGGCAAAAGGAGACCCAGTACTTC | CASETTRGQKETQYF
TRBJ2-7 | few | TRBV9 | - | TGTGCCAGCAGCGTAGCGGGATCTACCTACGAGCAGTACTTC | CASSVAGSTYEQYF
TRBJ1-2 | few | TRBV6-5 | - | TGTGCCAGCAGTTCCCCCAGGGAAGGGGACTATGGCTACACCTTC | CASSSPREGDYGYTF
TRBJ2-2 | few | TRBV23-1 | - | TGCGCCAGGACCCCCCGGTTCACGGGATCATCGAACACCGGGGAGCTGTTTTTT | CARTPRFTGSSNTGELFF
TRBJ2-6 | - | TRBV5-1 | - | TGCGCCAGCAGCCGGAACAGGCCCATCTCTGGGGCCAACGTCCTGACTTTC | CASSRNRPISGANVLTF
TRBJ1-2 | - | TRBV19 | TRBD1 | TGTGCCAGTAGTACCCAGAGAGGGGGCAAACAGGGGTCCGTCGATGGCTACACCTTC | CASSTQRGGKQGSVDGYTF
TRBJ2-7 | few | TRBV5-4 | TRBD1 | TGTGCCAGCAGCTCGAGCGGGACAGGGCACGAGCAGTACTTC | CASSSSGTGHEQYF
TRBJ1-4 | - | TRBV5-1 | - | TGCGCCAGCAGCTTGACAGGGTTGACTAATGAAAAACTGTTTTTT | CASSLTGLTNEKLFF
TRBJ2-3 | - | TRBV5-4 | - | TGTGCCAGCAGCTTGGGGGGACAACCCACAGATACGCAGTATTTT | CASSLGGQPTDTQYF
TRBJ1-5 | once | TRBV21-1 | - | TGTGCCAGAGAGGACAGGGTAGGTGGGAGCAATCAGCCCCAGCATTTT | CAREDRVGGSNQPQHF
TRBJ1-2 | - | TRBV5-1 | - | TGCGCCAGCAGCTTGCAGGAGGATGGCTACACCTTC | CASSLQEDGYTF
TRBJ2-3 | - | TRBV10-2 | - | TGCGCCAGCAGCCGAGAGGTGAGCACAGATACGCAGTATTTT | CASSREVSTDTQYF
TRBJ1-4 | - | TRBV7-2 | - | TGTGCCAGCAGCTTAGAGGGGCAAACTAATGAAAAACTGTTTTTT | CASSLEGQTNEKLFF
TRBJ1-5 | - | TRBV19 | - | TGTGCCACCGGCGATGCGGGCAATCAGCCCCAGCATTTT | CATGDAGNQPQHF
TRBJ1-2 | - | TRBV12-5 | TRBD1 | TGTGCTAGTGGTTTGAGCCGGACCAAAGGACAGGGCTATGGCTACACCTTC | CASGLSRTKGQGYGYTF
TRBJ1-3 | few | TRBV15 | - | TGTGCCACCAGCAGACCCTCCGGGGCTGGAAACACCATATATTTT | CATSRPSGAGNTIYF
TRBJ2-3 | - | TRBV5-1 | TRBD1 | TGCGCCAGCAGGGTAGAGGGGTGGGGACAGCAAGGCACAGATACGCAGTATTTT | CASRVEGWGQQGTDTQYF
TRBJ1-1 | few | TRBV9 | - | TGTGCCAGCAGCGTAGGGCAGGGGCGGTACTTCACTGAAGCTTTCTTT | CASSVGQGRYFTEAFF
TRBJ2-7 | - | TRBV19 | TRBD1 | TGTGCCAGTAGTACTGACAGGGAATACTACGAGCAGTACTTC | CASSTDREYYEQYF
TRBJ2-1 | - | TRBV9 | TRBD2 | TGTGCCAGCAGTACCGGGACTAGCGGGGGTCGCGGGAGGAATGAGCAGTTCTTC | CASSTGTSGGRGRNEQFF
TRBJ1-2 | - | TRBV6-6 | TRBD1 | TGTGCCAGCAGTTACTCCACAGGGGGTGATGGCTACACCTTC | CASSYSTGGDGYTF